This entry lists 19 T cell receptor beta chains sequenced from one sample in a study of CD8 T cells in ankylosing spondylitis. TCRdb independently ran MiXCR on the 5' RACE reads; one entry per CDR3 protein. The sample lists 300,000 to 350,000 distinct CDR3 sequences; 20% were seen once. The sample consisted of blood, either unsorted or a sorted T cell fraction (not recorded which). All receptors come from a female donor with ankylosing spondylitis or in good health (not recorded which).

This sequence joins TRBV20-1 and TRBJ2-7; 14 bases align to TRBD2. V shed 6 bases, J shed 6 bases, and the junction held 7 bases outside the gene matches. The V gene's germline CDR1 is DFQATT and CDR2 SNEGSKA (reference sequence). This CDR3 region has 14 residues. The CDR3 region is CSATSGRDLGEQYF. The CDR3 bases are TGCAGTGCGACTAGCGGGAGGGACCTTGGCGAGCAGTACTTC.

This clonotype was counted a few times. The rearrangement links TRBV6-2 or TRBV6-3 to TRBJ2-7, with D unresolved. Germline V gene data show CDR1 as MNHEY and CDR2 as SVGEGT. Trimming took off 2 bases at V and 4 bases at J, with 6 bases between the two ends. This CDR3 has 12 residues. The CDR3 nucleotides read TGTGCCAGCAGTTACGGTCTATACGAGCAGTACTTC. Residues: CASSYGLYEQYF.

This clonotype was seen at least ten times. The CDR3 nucleotides are TGCAGTGCTAACCGCGGTTCCTACAATGAGCAGTTCTTC. It encodes CSANRGSYNEQFF. The V gene is TRBV20-1, the J gene TRBJ2-1; D not certain. The germline V and J ends were trimmed by 4 bases and 1 base, with 8 bases remaining between them. In germline, CDR1 is DFQATT, CDR2 SNEGSKA (reference sequence). The CDR3 consists of 13 residues.

This clonotype was seen more than once but under ten times. This sequence joins TRBV10-3 and TRBJ2-1; no reliable D call. V was trimmed by 1 base and J by 6 bases, leaving 7 bases between them. CDR1 is ENHRY, CDR2 SYGVKD, per germline. CDR3 length: 13 residues. CDR3 sequence reads: CAISEYSTNEQFF. Here the CDR3 DNA reads TGTGCCATCAGTGAGTACAGTACCAATGAGCAGTTCTTC.

The chain recombines TRBV5-6 with TRBJ2-1, with TRBD2 identical over 8 bases. Per germline, CDR1 SGHDT and CDR2 YYEEEE. The CDR3 loop spans 15 amino acids. Trimming took 4 bases from V and 5 from J; bases not matched to a gene: 8. The CDR3 spells CASSPGGLADNEQFF. The CDR3 coding sequence is TGTGCCAGCAGCCCGGGCGGACTAGCTGACAATGAGCAGTTCTTC. The variable domain in full, with the rest retrieved from reference TRBV5-6 and TRBJ2-1, is DAGVTQSPTHLIKTRGQQVTLRCSPKSGHDTVSWYQQALGQGPQFIFQYYEEEERQRGNFPDRFSGHQFPNYSSELNVNALLLGDSALYLCASSPGGLADNEQFFGPGTRLTVL.

Only a few counts were recorded for this clonotype. The rearrangement joins TRBV6-2 or TRBV6-3 to TRBJ1-1; tentatively, D is TRBD1 (5 bases). CDR3 length: 16 amino acids. V lost 5 bases, J lost 3 bases, and 19 bases lay in between. The germline CDR1 and CDR2 sequences are MNHEY and SVGEGT. CDR3 sequence: CASSDRDHGRDTEAFF. The DNA for the CDR3 is TGTGCCAGCAGTGACCGGGACCACGGAAGGGACACTGAAGCTTTCTTT.

This rearrangement joins TRBV6-2 or TRBV6-3 to TRBJ2-1; 10 nucleotides align to TRBD2. The CDR3 is 14 amino acids. Germline V CDR1 and CDR2: MNHEY, SVGEGT. CDR3 region: CAVSGRASYNEQFF. The CDR3 DNA follows: TGTGCGGTGAGCGGGAGGGCCAGCTACAATGAGCAGTTCTTC.

This chain uses TRBV19 with TRBJ1-1; D is undetermined. This CDR3 has 13 amino acids. Trimming removed 4 bases at V and 6 bases at J, with 12 bases between. Germline values: CDR1 LNHDA, CDR2 SQIVND (reference sequence). DNA for the CDR3: TGTGCCAGTAGTAGATGGACGTCTCCTGAAGCTTTCTTT. Its protein product is CASSRWTSPEAFF.

In this sample, this clonotype turned up a few times. The V gene is TRBV12-3 or TRBV12-4, the J gene TRBJ1-2, with TRBD1 as a possible D gene (5 bases). There are 15 residues in the CDR3. The V end lost 6 bases, the J end lost 4 bases, and 18 bases lay between the germline ends. In DNA, the CDR3 is TGTGCCAGCAGCATCTCGACAGTATGGGGCTATGGCTACACCTTC. Its protein product is CASSISTVWGYGYTF.

This clonotype was counted between two and nine times. The chain couples TRBV2 to TRBJ2-1, with 7 nucleotides matching TRBD2. With V trimmed by 7 bases and J by 7 bases, 10 bases remained unmatched. The CDR3 consists of 14 residues. CDR1 SNHLY and CDR2 FYNNEI come from the germline V gene. The CDR3 here is CASTQRDYGNEQFF. The CDR3 DNA follows: TGTGCCAGCACCCAGCGGGACTATGGGAATGAGCAGTTCTTC.

Only a few counts were recorded for this clonotype. This chain links TRBV6-5 with TRBJ2-7; 10 bases are shared with TRBD1. CDR3 size: 15 residues. CDR1 and CDR2 from the germline V gene are MNHEY and SVGAGI. V lost 4 bases, J lost 5 bases, and 8 bases stayed unmatched. The CDR3 DNA reads TGTGCCAGCAGTTTCTTCCGGGACAGGGGCCACGAGCAGTACTTC. Its protein is CASSFFRDRGHEQYF.

The V and J genes are TRBV5-1 and TRBJ2-7, with D tentatively TRBD1 (6 bases). Trimming took 0 bases from V and 5 from J, leaving 15 bases between them. Germline assignment: CDR1 SGHRS and CDR2 YFSETQ. The CDR3 has 15 amino acids. This CDR3 reads CASSLARQGYDEQYF. CDR3 nucleotide sequence: TGCGCCAGCAGCTTGGCCCGGCAGGGGTATGACGAGCAGTACTTC.

V gene TRBV6-2 or TRBV6-3 combines with J gene TRBJ2-7, with unresolved D. The CDR3 sequence is 14 residues long. CDR1 MNHEY and CDR2 SVGEGT come from the germline V gene. The ends were cut back, 6 bases at V and 1 base at J, with 13 bases in the middle. CDR3 region: CASSTASRSYEQYF. The CDR3, as DNA: TGTGCCAGCAGCACAGCCTCCAGATCCTACGAGCAGTACTTC.

This clonotype showed up many times. This chain links TRBV4-3 with TRBJ1-4, with D unresolved. V was shortened by 0 bases and J by 8 bases, with 22 bases between the two germline ends. Per germline, CDR1 LGHNA and CDR2 YSLEER. This CDR3 is built from 18 residues. The CDR3 DNA follows: TGCGCCAGCAGCCAAGATATCCAATACGAGGCCCTCAGCGAAAAACTGTTTTTT. It is translated as CASSQDIQYEALSEKLFF.

This chain uses TRBV4-1 with TRBJ2-3, with 10 bases identical to TRBD2. The CDR3 spans 21 residues. The ends lost 0 bases at V and 0 bases at J; junction bases unmatched: 15. CDR1 and CDR2 from the germline V gene are MGHRA and YSYEKL. The CDR3 here is CASSQDLPSGRVPTSTDTQYF. The CDR3 DNA reads as TGCGCCAGCAGCCAAGATCTGCCTAGCGGGAGAGTTCCTACTAGCACAGATACGCAGTATTTT.

The J gene is TRBJ2-3, the V gene TRBV6-1, with TRBD2 matching 9 bases. The CDR3 loop spans 14 amino acids. CDR1 is MNHNS, CDR2 SASEGT, per germline. The trim removed 8 bases at V and 2 bases at J, leaving 5 bases unmatched. CDR3 amino acids: CASSWTSDTDTQYF. DNA for the CDR3: TGTGCCAGCTCCTGGACTAGCGACACAGATACGCAGTATTTT.

The chain links TRBV12-3 or TRBV12-4 to TRBJ2-1; maybe TRBD1 (6 bases). The CDR3 loop spans 14 amino acids. V was cut by 3 bases and J by 6 bases, with 12 bases left in between. The DNA for the CDR3 is TGTGCCAGCAGTTTGGGGGCGAGGAGCAATGAGCAGTTCTTC. This gives the protein CASSLGARSNEQFF.

The chain uses TRBV29-1 and TRBJ2-7, with a weak D call TRBD2 (5 bases). Germline CDR1 SQVTM, CDR2 ANQGSEA. V lost 0 bases to trimming and J lost 6 bases, with 12 bases between them. The CDR3 contains 13 residues. CDR3 amino acids: CSVEDGAGGEQYF. CDR3 sequence (DNA): TGCAGCGTTGAAGATGGAGCAGGAGGCGAGCAGTACTTC.

This clonotype has more than one count but fewer than ten. V and J are TRBV11-2 and TRBJ2-7; perhaps TRBD1 as D (5 bases). V shed 2 bases and J shed 1 base, with 15 bases lying between them. The CDR3 has 16 residues. From germline, CDR1 is SGHAT and CDR2 FQNNGV. CDR3: CASSLRGGVSSYEQYF. The CDR3 nucleotides are TGTGCCAGCAGCTTAAGGGGCGGCGTCTCGTCCTACGAGCAGTACTTC. The full variable domain, with the rest looked up from reference TRBV11-2 and TRBJ2-7, is EAGVAQSPRYKIIEKRQSVAFWCNPISGHATLYWYQQILGQGPKLLIQFQNNGVVDDSQLPKDRFSAERLKGVDSTLKIQPAKLEDSAVYLCASSLRGGVSSYEQYFGPGTRLTVT.